Listed here is a single TCR beta chain. These data come from a study of blood T cell repertoires in COVID-19. Across the study: Nucleic acid was either cDNA or gDNA, and it came from T cells, B-cell-depleted T cells, or PBMCs.

Resolution of symptoms, clearance, or two negative PCRs was present in recovered Cohort 3 donors. The V gene end was trimmed by 0 bases and the J gene end by 1 base; junction bases not matched to a gene: 6. The germline V gene has CDR1 SGHNT and CDR2 YYREEE (reference sequence). The CDR3 consists of 16 residues. The authors' processing: Amplification of reference gene primers was used by the study to estimate nucleated cell counts. Libraries were prepared by immunoSEQ multiplex PCR; TCRdb keeps only in-frame clonotypes and omits some of them. The DNA gave D and trimming, while V, J and clone size come from that table. The repertoire holds 310,000 or so clones, 87% seen once, with 8% to 9.5% in the top ten.

The chain uses TRBV5-4 and TRBJ2-5; 7 bases agree with TRBD2. Sequenced: PBMCs or T cells enriched from blood (not recorded which). The sequence came from a woman aged 18-29 years who had recovered from COVID-19. The CDR3 loop is CASSLAPLAVQETQYF. CDR3 coding DNA: TGTGCCAGCAGCTTGGCCCCCCTAGCGGTCCAAGAGACCCAGTACTTC. The full variable domain, with the rest looked up from reference TRBV5-4 and TRBJ2-5, is ETGVTQSPTHLIKTRGQQVTLRCSSQSGHNTVSWYQQALGQGPQFIFQYYREEENGRGNFPPRFSGLQFPNYSSELNVNALELDDSALYLCASSLAPLAVQETQYFGPGTRLLVL.